This TCR beta chain appears in the sequencing data of a study of cytomegalovirus exposure and HLA in healthy donors. Study as a whole: From donors who were HLA-typed, an early data release held around 85 million unique TCRs.

Points on this clone: The antigen remains unidentified.

Study-wide findings and caveats: The study recorded 164 TCR beta chains that were cytomegalovirus-associated. Excluded: some indistinguishable V segments such as TRBV6-2 and TRBV6-3. Under in vitro conditions, three CMV-associated chains were confirmed as specific for CMV antigens.

Germline lookup yields CDR1 SGDLS and CDR2 YYNGEE. Trimming left V 0 bases short and J 0 bases short, with 10 bases between. This CDR3 region has 15 residues. The PCR used 60 Vbeta and 13 Jbeta primers. The method was immunoSEQ multiplex PCR; TCRdb's version includes in-frame clones alone and lacks a portion of them. The sample lists roughly 180,000 clones; around 80% were seen once. This clonotype was sampled from a female donor in good health and CMV-seronegative. The genes are TRBV9 and TRBJ2-7; D possibly corresponds to TRBD1 (5 bases). The sequenced sample was PBMCs. The CDR3 nucleotides read TGTGCCAGCAGCGTAGGGGGCAAGAGCTCCTACGAGCAGTACTTC. The encoded protein is CASSVGGKSSYEQYF.